This T cell receptor (beta chain) appears in the sequencing data of a study of T cells in Graves' hyperthyroidism and ophthalmopathy. Study-wide results and limits: Within blood appeared most thyroid clonotypes that had expanded above 0.001.

TCR beta CDR3 regions were amplified from RNA transcripts. HTBI primers were employed in a first-round RT-PCR of the TCR CDR3. One entry per CDR3 protein results from TCRdb running MiXCR on the multiplex PCR reads. The sample holds hundreds of thousands of distinct CDR3 sequences, roughly 15% seen once. CDR1 and CDR2 (germline): ENHRY, SYGVKD. The CDR3 sequence is 16 residues long. Trimming removed 4 bases from V and 0 bases from J; junction bases left unmatched: 7. The table lists this clonotype with a few counts. Its antigen is still unknown. Uncontrolled infection, other autoimmune disease, pregnancy and lactation each barred patients from inclusion. Isolation of PBMCs was performed on around 9.8 ml fresh peripheral blood.

What was sequenced was blood. The J gene is TRBJ2-7, the V gene TRBV10-3; 9 bases align to TRBD2. This sequence originates from a woman aged 35 to 49 with Graves' ophthalmopathy. In DNA form, the CDR3 reads TGTGCCATCAGTGGGGTACTAGCGGGCGGCTCCTACGAGCAGTACTTC. Translating it yields CAISGVLAGGSYEQYF.